This T cell receptor beta chain was recovered during a study of PD-1 blockade in mismatch repair-deficient tumors. Measured with immunoSEQ multiplex PCR; TCRdb has only the in-frame clones, and not every one. The table lists around 130,000 clones, about nine tenths of them singletons. A single count supports this clone. Material: peripheral blood, obtained roughly 67 weeks after starting pembrolizumab. This sequence originates from an adult with mismatch repair-deficient cancer.

The CDR3 DNA is TGCGCCAGCAGCTTGGAGCAGGGGGAAGAGACCCAGTACTTC. As protein: CASSLEQGEETQYF. This rearrangement joins TRBV5-1 to TRBJ2-5, with TRBD1 matching over 7 bases. Germline values: CDR1 SGHRS, CDR2 YFSETQ. The CDR3 covers 14 residues. The V segment lost 0 bases and the J segment 3 bases; nucleotides outside the gene matches: 2.